This TCR beta chain was identified during a study of spatial heterogeneity in lung cancer. Time point described: sample taken at primary tumor resection. Whole RNA was taken from tumor, nontumor lung or frozen PBMC; it was then sequenced unsorted. TCRdb itself ran the 5' RACE reads through MiXCR, one entry per CDR3 protein. The sample holds 24,000 or so distinct CDR3 sequences, about 3.3% seen once. This clonotype came up many times. From germline, CDR1 is DFQATT and CDR2 SNEGSKA (reference sequence). The CDR3 is made up of 15 amino acids. V was clipped by 5 bases and J by 8 bases; unmatched bases: 13.

This chain links TRBV20-1 with TRBJ2-1; 9 nucleotides line up with TRBD1. This TCR was sampled from a female donor with early-stage non-small cell lung cancer. Sequences were derived from PBMCs, sampled at surgery. CDR3 loop: CSAQTGTGNLDEQFF. CDR3 DNA: TGCAGTGCTCAAACCGGGACAGGGAATTTAGATGAGCAGTTCTTC.